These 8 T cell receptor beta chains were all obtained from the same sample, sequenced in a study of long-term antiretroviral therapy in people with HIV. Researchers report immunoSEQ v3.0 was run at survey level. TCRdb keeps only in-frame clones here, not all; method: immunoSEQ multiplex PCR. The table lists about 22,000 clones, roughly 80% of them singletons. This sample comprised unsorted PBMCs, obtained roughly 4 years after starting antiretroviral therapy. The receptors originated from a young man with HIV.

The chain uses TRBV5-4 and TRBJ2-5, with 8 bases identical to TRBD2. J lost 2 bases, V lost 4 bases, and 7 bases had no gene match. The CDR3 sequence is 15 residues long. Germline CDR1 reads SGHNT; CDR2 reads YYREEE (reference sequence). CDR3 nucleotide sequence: TGTGCCAGCAGCCCCCTAGCGGGCATACAAGAGACCCAGTACTTC. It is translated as CASSPLAGIQETQYF.

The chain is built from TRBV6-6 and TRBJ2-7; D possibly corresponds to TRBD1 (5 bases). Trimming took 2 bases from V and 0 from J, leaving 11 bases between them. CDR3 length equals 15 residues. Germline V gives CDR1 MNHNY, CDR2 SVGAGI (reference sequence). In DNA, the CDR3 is TGTGCCAGCAGTTACGAGCAGGGATTCTCCTACGAGCAGTACGTC. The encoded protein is CASSYEQGFSYEQYV.

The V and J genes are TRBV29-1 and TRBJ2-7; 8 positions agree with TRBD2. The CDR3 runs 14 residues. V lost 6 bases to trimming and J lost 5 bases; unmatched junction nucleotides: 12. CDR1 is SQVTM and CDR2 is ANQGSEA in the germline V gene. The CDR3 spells CSVLTGGGPDEQYF. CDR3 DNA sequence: TGCAGCGTCCTTACCGGCGGGGGGCCCGACGAGCAGTACTTC.

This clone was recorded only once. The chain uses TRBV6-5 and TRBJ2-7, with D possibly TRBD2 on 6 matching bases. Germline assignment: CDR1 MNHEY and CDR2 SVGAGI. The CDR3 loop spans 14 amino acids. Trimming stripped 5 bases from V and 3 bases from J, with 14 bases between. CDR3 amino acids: CASSPGGAIYEQYF. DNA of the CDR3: TGTGCCAGCAGTCCCGGCGGGGCGATCTACGAGCAGTACTTC.

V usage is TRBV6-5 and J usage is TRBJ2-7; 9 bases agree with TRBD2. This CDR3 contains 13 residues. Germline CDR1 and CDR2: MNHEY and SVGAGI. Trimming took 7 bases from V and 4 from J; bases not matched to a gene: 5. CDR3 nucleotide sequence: TGTGCCAGCAAGAAGCGGGGGGTTTACGAGCAGTACTTC. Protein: CASKKRGVYEQYF.

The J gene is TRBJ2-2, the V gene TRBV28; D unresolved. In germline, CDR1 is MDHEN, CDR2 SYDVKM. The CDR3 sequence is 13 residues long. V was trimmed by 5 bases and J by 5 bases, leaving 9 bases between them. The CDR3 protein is CASSTESTGELFF. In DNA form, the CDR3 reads TGTGCCAGCAGTACCGAATCGACCGGGGAGCTGTTTTTT.

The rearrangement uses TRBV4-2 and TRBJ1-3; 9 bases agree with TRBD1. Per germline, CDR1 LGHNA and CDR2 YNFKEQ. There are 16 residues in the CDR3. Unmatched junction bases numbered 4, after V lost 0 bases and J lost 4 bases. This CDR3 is CASSQDLGTGGNTIYF. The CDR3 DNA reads TGTGCCAGCAGCCAAGATCTCGGGACAGGGGGAAACACCATATATTTT.

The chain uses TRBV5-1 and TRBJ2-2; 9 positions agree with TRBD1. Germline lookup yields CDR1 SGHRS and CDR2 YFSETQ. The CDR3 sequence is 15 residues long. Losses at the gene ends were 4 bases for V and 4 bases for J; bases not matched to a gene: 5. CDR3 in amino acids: CASSADRGGTGELFF. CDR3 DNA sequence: TGCGCCAGCAGCGCAGACAGGGGGGGCACCGGGGAGCTGTTTTTT.